The clone carrying this T cell receptor beta chain has ten or more counts. Its antigen is not known. The read gets to within 3 residues of the CDR3 end, and the germline J gene fills in the rest. Sequenced by immunoSEQ multiplex PCR; TCRdb stores in-frame clones only, minus some. This sample shows under 45,000 clones and no singletons; roughly 3.5% rests with the ten largest. This CDR3 spans 13 amino acids. In germline, CDR1 is LNHDA, CDR2 SQIVND (reference sequence). The data are from a study of T cell clonality in common variable immunodeficiency. Overall study results and limits: TCRbeta clonality was increased in CVID versus healthy controls. Fewer TCRbeta clones were shared among CVID subjects than controls.

Sequencing was carried out using peripheral blood mononuclear cells. The chain has TRBV19 and TRBJ1-1, with 8 nucleotides matching TRBD1. This clonotype was obtained from a person aged 18 to 75 in good health. The sequenced CDR3 bases are TGTGCCAGTAGTATAGCAGGGGGCGTATTG. Its translation: CASSIAGGVL. The entire CDR3 reads CASSIAGGVLAFF.